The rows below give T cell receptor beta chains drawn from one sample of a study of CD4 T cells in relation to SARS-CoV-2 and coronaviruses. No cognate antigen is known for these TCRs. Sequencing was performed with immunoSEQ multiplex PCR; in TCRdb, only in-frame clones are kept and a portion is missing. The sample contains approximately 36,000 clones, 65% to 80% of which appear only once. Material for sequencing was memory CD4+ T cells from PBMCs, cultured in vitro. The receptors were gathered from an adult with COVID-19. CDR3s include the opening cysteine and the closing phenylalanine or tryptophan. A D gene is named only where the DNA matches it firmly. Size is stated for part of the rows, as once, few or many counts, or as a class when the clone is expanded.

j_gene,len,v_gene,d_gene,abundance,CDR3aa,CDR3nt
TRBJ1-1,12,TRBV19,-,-,CASRGDRREAFF,TGTGCCAGTAGAGGAGACAGGCGTGAAGCTTTCTTT
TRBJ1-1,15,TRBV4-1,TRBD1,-,CASSQIGQGNTEAFF,TGCGCCAGCAGCCAGATAGGACAGGGGAACACTGAAGCTTTCTTT
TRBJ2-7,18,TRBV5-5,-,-,CASSLPVGLQGKTHEQYF,TGTGCCAGCAGCTTGCCAGTGGGCCTCCAGGGGAAGACCCACGAGCAGTACTTC
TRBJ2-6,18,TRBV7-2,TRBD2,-,CASSLFRRGGTGANVLTF,TGTGCCAGCAGCTTATTCCGCCGGGGGGGAACTGGGGCCAACGTCCTGACTTTC
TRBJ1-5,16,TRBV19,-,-,CASSAGGSVGSQPQHF,TGTGCCAGTAGCGCGGGGGGTTCGGTGGGGTCTCAGCCCCAGCATTTT
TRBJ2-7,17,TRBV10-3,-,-,CAISESSFRLPRGEQYF,TGTGCCATCAGTGAGTCGAGCTTTAGGCTTCCCCGCGGCGAGCAGTACTTC
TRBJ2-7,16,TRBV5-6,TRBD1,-,CASSTFRDRDYYEQYF,TGTGCCAGCAGCACCTTCCGGGACAGGGATTACTACGAGCAGTACTTC
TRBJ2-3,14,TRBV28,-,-,CASSLSGEGDTQYF,TGTGCCAGCAGCCTTAGCGGTGAGGGCGATACGCAGTATTTT
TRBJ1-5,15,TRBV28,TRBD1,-,CASSRTGGVHQPQHF,TGTGCCAGCTCCCGGACAGGAGGAGTTCATCAGCCCCAGCATTTT
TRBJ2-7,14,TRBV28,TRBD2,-,CASSRLAGVNEQYF,TGTGCCAGCTCTCGACTAGCGGGAGTCAACGAGCAGTACTTC
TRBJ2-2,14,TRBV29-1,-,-,CSVELQGITGELFF,TGCAGCGTTGAATTGCAGGGGATCACCGGGGAGCTGTTTTTT
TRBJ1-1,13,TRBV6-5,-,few,CASSPNTRAEAFF,TGTGCCAGCAGTCCTAACACAAGAGCTGAAGCTTTCTTT
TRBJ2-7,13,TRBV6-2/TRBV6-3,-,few,CASSYGNLYEQYF,TGTGCCAGCAGTTACGGCAACCTCTACGAGCAGTACTTC